This T cell receptor beta chain was documented in a study of cytotoxic CD8 clonotypes in ibrutinib-treated CLL. Germline V gene data show CDR1 as GTSNPN and CDR2 as SVGIG (reference sequence). The CDR3 is 11 residues long. The ends were cut back, 3 bases at V and 7 bases at J, with 7 bases in the middle. Using immunoSEQ multiplex PCR, the repertoire was profiled, and TCRdb retains in-frame clones only, with some absent. The table records 40,000 to 55,000 clones, around four fifths of them present only once. The sequence derives from a human donor with chronic lymphocytic leukemia. The genes are TRBV30 and TRBJ2-4; D remains unclear. The sample consisted of PBMCs, taken after 24 months of ibrutinib treatment. The CDR3 region has the DNA TGTGCCTGGAGAGTGAGGAACATTCAGTACTTC. Amino acids: CAWRVRNIQYF.